This TCR beta chain was captured in a study of T cell responses to AZD1222 COVID-19 vaccine. Trimming took off 4 bases at V and 1 base at J, with 13 bases between the two ends. The germline gives CDR1 KGHDR, CDR2 SFDVKD. The CDR3 loop spans 16 amino acids. Second-dose timings of about 4 or about 12 weeks were pooled. Measured with immunoSEQ multiplex PCR; TCRdb has only the in-frame clones, and not every one. The sample comprises 110,000 to 150,000 clones, 88% of which are singletons, and around 3% rests with the top ten. This clone was seen a few times. The chain employs TRBV24-1 and TRBJ2-1; D ambiguous. Sequencing used peripheral blood, obtained 28 days after the second AZD1222 dose. The receptor was isolated from an adult who received the AZD1222 COVID-19 vaccine. In DNA, the CDR3 is TGTGCCACCAGTGAACCAACAGCAACATCCTACAATGAGCAGTTCTTC. It encodes CATSEPTATSYNEQFF.